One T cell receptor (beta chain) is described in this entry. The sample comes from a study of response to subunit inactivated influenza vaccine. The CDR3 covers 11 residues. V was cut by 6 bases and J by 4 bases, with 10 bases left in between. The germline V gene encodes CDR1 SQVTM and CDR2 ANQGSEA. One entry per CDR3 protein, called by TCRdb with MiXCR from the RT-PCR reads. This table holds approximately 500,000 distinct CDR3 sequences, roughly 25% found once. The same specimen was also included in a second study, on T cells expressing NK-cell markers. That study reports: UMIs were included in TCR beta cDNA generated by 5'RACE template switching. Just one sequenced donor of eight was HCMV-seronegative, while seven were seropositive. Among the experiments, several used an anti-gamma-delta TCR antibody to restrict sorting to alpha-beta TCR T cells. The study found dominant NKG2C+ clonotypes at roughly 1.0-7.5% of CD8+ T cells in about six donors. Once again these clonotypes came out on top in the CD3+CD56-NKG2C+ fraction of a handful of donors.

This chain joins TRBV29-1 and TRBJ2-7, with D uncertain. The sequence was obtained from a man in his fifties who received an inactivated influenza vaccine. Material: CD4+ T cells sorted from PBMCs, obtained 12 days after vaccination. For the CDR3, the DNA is TGCAGCGTGGCCCTTGATTACGAGCAGTACTTC. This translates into CSVALDYEQYF.